The T cell receptor (beta chain) under discussion was sequenced for a study of blood T cell repertoires in COVID-19. The germline V gene has CDR1 MNHEY and CDR2 SVGEGT. The CDR3 loop spans 14 amino acids. The V end was cut by 2 bases, the J end by 5 bases, with 12 bases between. Authors' analysis steps: Reference gene primer amplification gave estimated nucleated cell counts. The protocol was immunoSEQ multiplex PCR, while the TCRdb copy is restricted to in-frame clones and leaves out a portion. The DNA was the basis for D and trimming; V, J and clone size are from that table. The data show about 290,000 clones, around 85% seen once.

The chain combines TRBV6-2 or TRBV6-3 with TRBJ1-1; a possible D gene is TRBD1 (6 bases). The specimen sequenced was peripheral blood. The TCR sequence derives from a woman between 45 and 60 years old with active or convalescent COVID-19. The CDR3 here is CASSYTVRGTEAFF. CDR3 DNA sequence: TGTGCCAGCAGTTACACGGTAAGGGGGACTGAAGCTTTCTTT.